One sample yielded the 25 T cell receptor beta chains listed below, sequenced in a study of T cell responses to AZD1222 COVID-19 vaccine. The method was immunoSEQ multiplex PCR; TCRdb's version includes in-frame clones alone and lacks a portion of them. Of approximately 67,000 clones in the sample, 83% were seen once. The sample was peripheral blood, taken 28 days after the second AZD1222 dose. Every receptor here comes from an adult who received the AZD1222 COVID-19 vaccine.

V is TRBV29-1 and J is TRBJ2-3, with 13 bases aligning to TRBD2. CDR3 length: 15 amino acids. The trim removed 5 bases at V and 4 bases at J, leaving 6 bases unmatched. Germline V gene lookup returns CDR1 SQVTM and CDR2 ANQGSEA. The CDR3 protein is CSVSWGLAGSDTQYF. The CDR3 bases are TGCAGCGTTTCGTGGGGACTAGCGGGGTCAGATACGCAGTATTTT.

This chain links TRBV6-6 with TRBJ1-5, with 7 nucleotides matching TRBD1. The CDR3 loop spans 15 amino acids. The trim removed 7 bases at V and 2 bases at J, leaving 8 bases unmatched. Germline lookup yields CDR1 MNHNY and CDR2 SVGAGI (reference sequence). CDR3 bases: TGTGCCAGCATTAGACAGGGCTTTGGCAATCAGCCCCAGCATTTT. It codes for CASIRQGFGNQPQHF.

J is TRBJ2-3 and V is TRBV15; D gene ambiguous. Germline V gene sequence: CDR1 LNHNV, CDR2 YYDKDF (reference sequence). CDR3 size: 13 residues. The germline V and J ends were trimmed by 5 bases and 3 bases, with 9 bases remaining between them. The CDR3 reads CATSYRLTDTQYF. The CDR3 nucleotides are TGTGCCACCAGCTACAGACTGACAGATACGCAGTATTTT.

This chain joins TRBV18 and TRBJ1-2, with TRBD1 matching over 7 bases. Germline V gene sequence: CDR1 KGHSH, CDR2 LQKENI. This CDR3 spans 16 amino acids. V trimming: 3 bases; J trimming: 4 bases; junction bases outside the gene matches: 11. This CDR3 reads CASSPKKTGSLYGYTF. CDR3 bases: TGTGCCAGCTCACCGAAAAAGACAGGGTCCCTCTATGGCTACACCTTC.

The chain carries TRBV5-1 and TRBJ1-2; D possibly corresponds to TRBD1 (6 bases). Germline CDR1 SGHRS, CDR2 YFSETQ. The CDR3 loop spans 16 amino acids. Trimming took 0 bases from V and 8 from J, leaving 20 bases between them. The CDR3 loop is CASSLVQAGALGGYTF. Here the CDR3 DNA reads TGCGCCAGCAGCTTGGTCCAGGCAGGGGCTCTGGGAGGCTACACCTTC.

This chain connects TRBV5-1 to TRBJ2-7; D unresolved. Trimming shortened V by 4 bases and J by 3 bases, and 14 bases separated the two germline ends. The CDR3 is made up of 14 amino acids. Germline CDR1 and CDR2: SGHRS and YFSETQ. CDR3 residues: CASSPETAYYEQYF. CDR3 nucleotide sequence: TGCGCCAGCAGCCCCGAGACTGCTTACTACGAGCAGTACTTC.

V is TRBV2 and J is TRBJ2-2; D may be TRBD2 (5 bases). Germline V lookup: CDR1 SNHLY, CDR2 FYNNEI. The CDR3 extends over 15 amino acids. The germline V and J ends were trimmed by 5 bases and 4 bases, with 14 bases remaining between them. CDR3 coding DNA: TGTGCCAGCAGTCGGATAAGGGAGTCCACCGGGGAGCTGTTTTTT. Its translation: CASSRIRESTGELFF.

The rearrangement links TRBV27 to TRBJ2-2, with D perhaps matching TRBD1 or TRBD2 (5 bases each). From germline, CDR1 is MNHEY and CDR2 SMNVEV (reference sequence). The CDR3 runs to 15 residues. V dropped 0 bases and J dropped 5 bases, with 10 bases sitting between them. CDR3 bases: TGTGCCAGCAGTTTATCGAGGGGCGGGACCGGGGAGCTGTTTTTT. It yields the protein CASSLSRGGTGELFF.

This chain joins TRBV24-1 and TRBJ1-5, with TRBD1 matching 11 bases. Losses at the gene ends were 7 bases for V and 3 bases for J; bases not matched to a gene: 10. Germline assignment: CDR1 KGHDR and CDR2 SFDVKD. The CDR3 consists of 17 residues. DNA for the CDR3: TGTGCCACCAGCAGGGGGTGGACAGGGGGCCTCAATCAGCCCCAGCATTTT. Translation gives CATSRGWTGGLNQPQHF.

This clone showed up just a few times. The chain couples TRBV6-2 or TRBV6-3 to TRBJ1-4, with D hard to call. The CDR3 consists of 16 residues. V lost 0 bases and J lost 0, with 8 bases in between. CDR1 MNHEY and CDR2 SVGEGT come from the germline V gene. As DNA, the CDR3 is TGTGCCAGCAGTTACTCGGAGAGTGCAACTAATGAAAAACTGTTTTTT. It is translated as CASSYSESATNEKLFF.

Sample share makes this clone medium-sized. The rearrangement links TRBV4-2 to TRBJ2-1, with D perhaps TRBD1 or TRBD2 (5 bases each). This CDR3 is built from 15 residues. CDR1 and CDR2 from the germline V gene are LGHNA and YNFKEQ. Trimming removed 4 bases at V and 5 bases at J, with 15 bases between. The CDR3 sequence is CASSLNPGLNNEQFF. DNA for the CDR3: TGTGCCAGCAGCCTAAACCCGGGGCTAAACAATGAGCAGTTCTTC.

Comments on this clone: The germline gene is not matched at one end of the junction; a read error may be the cause. The J gene is TRBJ2-1, the V gene TRBV7-9; 11 nucleotides align to TRBD2. This CDR3 has 13 amino acids. Germline V gives CDR1 SEHNR, CDR2 FQNEAQ (reference sequence). The CDR3 region has the DNA TGTGCCAGCAGCGTAGCGGGGGGGCTTGAGCAGTTCTTC. This sequence encodes CASSVAGGLEQFF.

The CDR3 DNA reads TGTGCCTGGAGCAGAAAGACAGGGGCCTTGGAGACCCAGTACTTC. Protein: CAWSRKTGALETQYF. V gene TRBV30 combines with J gene TRBJ2-5; TRBD1 matches 8 bases. The germline V gene has CDR1 GTSNPN and CDR2 SVGIG (reference sequence). The CDR3 totals 15 residues. The V gene end was trimmed by 3 bases and the J gene end by 5 bases; junction bases not matched to a gene: 11.

The genes are TRBV5-5 and TRBJ2-1; D gene unclear. With 0 bases removed from V and 0 bases from J, the gap between germline ends came to 4 bases. This CDR3 has 14 amino acids. Germline-derived CDR1 and CDR2 are SGHKS and YYEKEE (reference sequence). CDR3 in amino acids: CASSLVGSYNEQFF. CDR3 DNA: TGTGCCAGCAGCTTGGTGGGCTCCTACAATGAGCAGTTCTTC.

The chain is built from TRBV7-9 and TRBJ2-2; 9 bases agree with TRBD2. Germline CDR1 and CDR2: SEHNR and FQNEAQ (reference sequence). This CDR3 is 14 amino acids long. V shed 10 bases, J shed 4 bases, and the junction held 7 bases outside the gene matches. The CDR3 DNA sequence: TGTGCCACACCAAGGCGGGGGGGCACCGGGGAGCTGTTTTTT. Translation: CATPRRGGTGELFF.

The rearrangement links TRBV27 to TRBJ1-2; D is possibly TRBD1 (6 bases). This CDR3 has 16 amino acids. CDR1 and CDR2 from the germline V gene are MNHEY and SMNVEV (reference sequence). Deletions cut 2 bases from V and 4 bases from J, with 17 bases between. CDR3 region: CASSLGGVRGSYGYTF. CDR3 DNA: TGTGCCAGCAGTTTAGGGGGTGTCAGGGGAAGCTATGGCTACACCTTC.

Notes on this clone: Other DNA variants within this sample encode the same CDR3. The chain links TRBV27 to TRBJ1-5; maybe TRBD1 (6 bases). Trimming stripped 3 bases from V and 2 bases from J, with 8 bases between. Germline V gene sequence: CDR1 MNHEY, CDR2 SMNVEV (reference sequence). This CDR3 has 14 amino acids. The CDR3 bases are TGTGCCAGCAGTTTGCGACAGGGCAATCAGCCCCAGCATTTT. Protein sequence: CASSLRQGNQPQHF.

This chain connects TRBV19 to TRBJ2-2; perhaps TRBD2 as D (5 bases). In germline, CDR1 is LNHDA, CDR2 SQIVND (reference sequence). V dropped 0 bases and J dropped 9 bases, with 14 bases sitting between them. CDR3 length equals 15 residues. The CDR3 DNA follows: TGTGCCAGTAGTATAGAGCCGGACGGGGTACGGGAGCTGTTTTTT. This gives the protein CASSIEPDGVRELFF.

The chain combines TRBV4-2 with TRBJ2-7, with a possible D match to TRBD2 (7 bases). The CDR3 extends over 18 amino acids. CDR1 and CDR2 from the germline V gene are LGHNA and YNFKEQ. V lost 0 bases and J lost 3, with 21 bases in between. The CDR3 spells CASSQDRGGLAVRYEQYF. The CDR3 DNA reads TGTGCCAGCAGCCAAGATCGAGGGGGGCTAGCGGTCCGCTACGAGCAGTACTTC.

This chain joins TRBV9 and TRBJ1-6, with 7 positions matching TRBD1. This CDR3 contains 14 residues. The germline gives CDR1 SGDLS, CDR2 YYNGEE. Trimming at V came to 0 bases and at J to 10 bases, leaving 4 bases not matched to a gene. The CDR3: CASSVGQGDSPLHF. The CDR3 coding sequence is TGTGCCAGCAGCGTAGGGCAGGGGGACTCACCCCTCCACTTT.

The chain carries TRBV27 and TRBJ1-5; 8 positions agree with TRBD1. There are 15 residues in the CDR3. Germline CDR1 and CDR2: MNHEY and SMNVEV (reference sequence). Trimming cost V 5 bases and J 6 bases; bases outside gene matches: 9. The CDR3 protein is CASSPQDRVFQPQHF. CDR3 DNA: TGTGCCAGCAGTCCGCAGGACAGGGTATTTCAGCCCCAGCATTTT.

The rearrangement joins TRBV7-9 to TRBJ2-7, with 9 nucleotides matching TRBD1. The J segment lost 1 base and the V segment lost 5 bases, leaving 6 bases of the junction unmatched. The germline gives CDR1 SEHNR, CDR2 FQNEAQ (reference sequence). This CDR3 has 15 amino acids. The CDR3 DNA reads TGTGCCAGCAGCCCGAGGACAGGGGATTCCTACGAGCAGTACTTC. Protein product: CASSPRTGDSYEQYF.

V gene TRBV5-1 combines with J gene TRBJ2-1; the D gene is possibly TRBD2 (6 bases). Trimming stripped 2 bases from V and 2 bases from J, with 11 bases between. The CDR3 length is 15 residues. CDR1 is SGHRS and CDR2 is YFSETQ in the germline V gene. The CDR3 loop is CASSLRPGAYNEQFF. In DNA, the CDR3 is TGCGCCAGCAGCTTACGACCGGGGGCCTACAATGAGCAGTTCTTC. Complete variable domain (other parts from reference TRBV5-1 and TRBJ2-1): KAGVTQTPRYLIKTRGQQVTLSCSPISGHRSVSWYQQTPGQGLQFLFEYFSETQRNKGNFPGRFSGRQFSNSRSEMNVSTLELGDSALYLCASSLRPGAYNEQFFGPGTRLTVL.

This chain uses TRBV5-1 with TRBJ2-5; tentative D call: TRBD2 (6 bases). V lost 4 bases, J lost 2 bases, and 12 bases lay in between. The germline V gene encodes CDR1 SGHRS and CDR2 YFSETQ. This CDR3 has 14 amino acids. The chain's CDR3 is CASSTGTVQETQYF. Written as DNA, the CDR3 is TGCGCCAGCAGCACCGGGACTGTACAAGAGACCCAGTACTTC.

The chain couples TRBV18 to TRBJ2-5, with 11 bases lining up with TRBD1. The junction had 4 bases not matched to a gene; V was cut back by 0 bases and J by 4 bases. The CDR3 covers 16 residues. CDR1 is KGHSH, CDR2 LQKENI, per germline. The CDR3 here is CASSPPGQGAGETQYF. The CDR3 DNA is TGTGCCAGCTCACCACCCGGACAGGGGGCGGGAGAGACCCAGTACTTC.